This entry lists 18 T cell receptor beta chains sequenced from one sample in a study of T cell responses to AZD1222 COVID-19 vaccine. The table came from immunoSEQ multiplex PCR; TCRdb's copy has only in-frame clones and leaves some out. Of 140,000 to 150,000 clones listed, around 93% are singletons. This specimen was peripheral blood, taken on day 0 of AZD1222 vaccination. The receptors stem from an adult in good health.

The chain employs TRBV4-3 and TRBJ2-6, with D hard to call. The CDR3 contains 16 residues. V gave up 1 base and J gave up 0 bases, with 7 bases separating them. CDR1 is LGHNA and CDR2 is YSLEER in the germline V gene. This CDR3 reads CASSQVAGSGANVLTF. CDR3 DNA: TGCGCCAGCAGCCAAGTAGCCGGCTCTGGGGCCAACGTCCTGACTTTC.

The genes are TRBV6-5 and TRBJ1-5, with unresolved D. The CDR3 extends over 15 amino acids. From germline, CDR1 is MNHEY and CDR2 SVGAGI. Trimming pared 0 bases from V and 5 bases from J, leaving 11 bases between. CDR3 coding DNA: TGTGCCAGCAGTTACTCCCCTCATGGAGATCAGCCCCAGCATTTT. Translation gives CASSYSPHGDQPQHF.

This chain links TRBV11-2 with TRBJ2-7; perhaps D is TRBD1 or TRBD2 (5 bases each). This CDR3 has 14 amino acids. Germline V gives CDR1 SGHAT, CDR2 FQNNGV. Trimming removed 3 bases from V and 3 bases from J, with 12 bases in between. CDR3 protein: CASSFGGVDYEQYF. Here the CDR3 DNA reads TGTGCCAGCAGCTTTGGGGGTGTGGACTACGAGCAGTACTTC.

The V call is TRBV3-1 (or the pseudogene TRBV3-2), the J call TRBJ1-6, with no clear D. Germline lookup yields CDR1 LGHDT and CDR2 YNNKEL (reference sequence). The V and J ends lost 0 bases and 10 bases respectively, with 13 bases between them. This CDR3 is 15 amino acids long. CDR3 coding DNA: TGTGCCAGCAGCCAAGATCAGCGGCCTAGGTCACCCCTCCACTTT. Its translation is CASSQDQRPRSPLHF.

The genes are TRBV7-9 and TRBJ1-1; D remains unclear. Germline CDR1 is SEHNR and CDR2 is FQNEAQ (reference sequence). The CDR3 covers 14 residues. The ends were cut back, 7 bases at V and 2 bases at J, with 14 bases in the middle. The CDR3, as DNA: TGTGCCAGCACCCCTTTCCACCCAAACACTGAAGCTTTCTTT. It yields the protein CASTPFHPNTEAFF.

CDR3 amino acids: CAISEATLWDTIYF. The CDR3 DNA is TGTGCCATCAGTGAGGCTACACTTTGGGACACCATATATTTT. The gene calls are TRBV10-3 and TRBJ1-3; no reliable D call. Germline V gene sequence: CDR1 ENHRY, CDR2 SYGVKD. The V gene lost 2 bases and the J gene lost 8 bases, with 13 bases spanning the gap. CDR3 size: 14 residues.

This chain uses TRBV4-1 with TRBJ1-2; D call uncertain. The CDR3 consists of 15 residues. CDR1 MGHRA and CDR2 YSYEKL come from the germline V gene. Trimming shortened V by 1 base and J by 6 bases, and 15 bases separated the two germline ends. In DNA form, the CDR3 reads TGCGCCAGCAGCCAAGTCAGCAGTCCCCAGGATGGCTACACCTTC. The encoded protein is CASSQVSSPQDGYTF.

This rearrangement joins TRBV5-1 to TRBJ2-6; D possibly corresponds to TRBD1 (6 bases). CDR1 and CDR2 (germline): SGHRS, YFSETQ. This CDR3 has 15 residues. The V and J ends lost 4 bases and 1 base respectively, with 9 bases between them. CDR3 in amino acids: CASSPTGSGANVLTF. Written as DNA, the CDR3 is TGCGCCAGCAGCCCCACAGGGTCTGGGGCCAACGTCCTGACTTTC.

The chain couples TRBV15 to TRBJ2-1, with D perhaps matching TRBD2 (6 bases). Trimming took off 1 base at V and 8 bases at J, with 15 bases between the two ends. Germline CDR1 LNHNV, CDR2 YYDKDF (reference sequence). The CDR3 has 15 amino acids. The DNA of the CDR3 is TGTGCCACCAGCAGAGGACCCCCTCCGGGGGATGAGCAGTTCTTC. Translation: CATSRGPPPGDEQFF.

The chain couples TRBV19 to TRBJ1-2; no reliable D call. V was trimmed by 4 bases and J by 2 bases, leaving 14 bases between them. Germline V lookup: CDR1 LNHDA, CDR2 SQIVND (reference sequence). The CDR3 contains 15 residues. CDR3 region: CASSTRRGTNYGYTF. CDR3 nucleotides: TGTGCCAGTAGTACCCGGAGAGGTACCAACTATGGCTACACCTTC.

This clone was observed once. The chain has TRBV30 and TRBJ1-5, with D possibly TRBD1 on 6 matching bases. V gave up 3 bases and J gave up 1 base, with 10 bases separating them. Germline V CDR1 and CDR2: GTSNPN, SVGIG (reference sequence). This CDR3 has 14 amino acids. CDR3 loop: CAWRQGWSNQPQHF. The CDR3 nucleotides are TGTGCCTGGAGACAGGGATGGAGCAATCAGCCCCAGCATTTT.

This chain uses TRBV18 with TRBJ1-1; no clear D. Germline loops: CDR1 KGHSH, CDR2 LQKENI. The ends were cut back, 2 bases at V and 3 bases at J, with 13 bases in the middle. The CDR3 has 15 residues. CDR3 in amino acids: CASSPTAPRDTEAFF. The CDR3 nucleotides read TGTGCCAGCTCACCAACTGCCCCCCGGGACACTGAAGCTTTCTTT.

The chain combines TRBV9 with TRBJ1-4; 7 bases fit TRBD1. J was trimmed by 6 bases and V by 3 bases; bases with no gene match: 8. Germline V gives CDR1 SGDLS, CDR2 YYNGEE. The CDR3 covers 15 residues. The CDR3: CASSASQGLDEKLFF. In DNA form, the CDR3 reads TGTGCCAGCAGCGCTTCACAGGGGTTGGATGAAAAACTGTTTTTT.

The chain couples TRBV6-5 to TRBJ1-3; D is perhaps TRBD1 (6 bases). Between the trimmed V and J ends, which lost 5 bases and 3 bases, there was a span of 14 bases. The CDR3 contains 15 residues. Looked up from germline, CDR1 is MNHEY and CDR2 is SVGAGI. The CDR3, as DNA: TGTGCCAGCAGTATCAGGGGACTAGATGGAAACACCATATATTTT. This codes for CASSIRGLDGNTIYF.

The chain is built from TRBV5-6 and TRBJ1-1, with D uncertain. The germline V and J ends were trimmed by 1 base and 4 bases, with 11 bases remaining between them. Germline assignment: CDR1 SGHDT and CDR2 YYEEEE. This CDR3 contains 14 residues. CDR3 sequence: CASSLFLRGTEAFF. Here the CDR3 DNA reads TGTGCCAGCAGCTTGTTTCTTCGGGGCACTGAAGCTTTCTTT.

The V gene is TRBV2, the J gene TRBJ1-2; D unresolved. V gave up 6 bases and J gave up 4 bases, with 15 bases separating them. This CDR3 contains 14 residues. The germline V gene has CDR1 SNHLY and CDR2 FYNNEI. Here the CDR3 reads CASRGRGGPYGYTF. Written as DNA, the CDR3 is TGTGCCAGCAGGGGGAGAGGTGGGCCCTATGGCTACACCTTC.

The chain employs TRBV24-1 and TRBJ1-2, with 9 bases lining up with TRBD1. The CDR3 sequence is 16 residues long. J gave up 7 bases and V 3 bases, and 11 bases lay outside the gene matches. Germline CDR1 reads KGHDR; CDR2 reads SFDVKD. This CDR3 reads CATSDPTTGGASGYTF. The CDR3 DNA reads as TGTGCCACCAGTGATCCAACTACAGGGGGCGCGTCTGGCTACACCTTC.

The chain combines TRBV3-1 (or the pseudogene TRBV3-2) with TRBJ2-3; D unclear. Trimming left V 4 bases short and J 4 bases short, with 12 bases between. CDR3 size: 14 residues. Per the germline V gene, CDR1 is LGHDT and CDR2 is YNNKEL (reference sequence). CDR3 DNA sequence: TGTGCCAGCAGCCGGGGATGGGGTGCAGATACGCAGTATTTT. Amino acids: CASSRGWGADTQYF.